This TCR beta chain was obtained from a study of a mutant IDH1 vaccine in newly diagnosed glioma. In the study overall: Beginning 4-6 weeks after radiotherapy alone, or with temozolomide cycles, vaccination took place. Males made up 62.5% and females about 38% of treated patients, whose mean age was about 40 years. Patients arrived already treated with radiotherapy, temozolomide, or both, most having had both.

This clone has more than one count but fewer than ten. Its antigen is currently unknown. A junction end diverges from the germline sequence, so it may reflect a read error. Time point given: week 11, during vaccination. One vaccine dose held 300 ug of mutant IDH1 20-mer peptide and came with topical imiquimod. In every donor, the tumor was a new WHO grade 3 or 4 IDH1-mutant, ATRX-lost astrocytoma. Germline CDR1 is SGHTA and CDR2 is FQGNSA. There are 13 residues in the CDR3. Assay: immunoSEQ multiplex PCR; the TCRdb copy retains only in-frame clones and omits some. The sample shows about 130,000 clones, around 77% of them seen only once.

This receptor was obtained from a man between 35 and 55 years old with glioma. This sequence joins TRBV7-2 and TRBJ1-5; D call uncertain. The sample was PBMCs, taken from a glioma patient whose treatment included an IDH1 peptide vaccine. The CDR3: CASSLAYSQPQHF. In DNA form, the CDR3 reads TGTGCCAGCAGCCTAGCCTATTCTCAGCCCCAGCATTTT.